The present entry profiles one T cell receptor (beta chain) with its context. Its specificity is unknown. These data belong to a study of cytomegalovirus exposure and HLA in healthy donors. The CDR3 is 18 amino acids. Deletions cut 1 base from V and 1 base from J, with 20 bases between. Germline V gene data show CDR1 as SGDLS and CDR2 as YYNGEE. Whole-study results and caveats: Researchers reportedly found TCR beta sequences accurately predicted most subjects' HLA-A and HLA-B alleles. In vitro work confirmed that a few CMV-associated chains recognize CMV antigens.

The primer mix had 60 Vbeta and 13 Jbeta primers. Per the study methods: Some 80 million unique TCR beta chains, roughly 11 million shared, were counted in a later analysis. The table came from immunoSEQ multiplex PCR; TCRdb's copy has only in-frame clones and leaves some out. The V and J calls and clone size were taken over from that table, and D and trimming were inferred from the DNA. Counted here are about 55,000 clones, approximately 80% occurring once; the ten biggest clones make up 1.4% to 1.5%. Material for sequencing was PBMCs. This chain links TRBV9 with TRBJ1-2; TRBD1 is a possible D gene (6 bases). This receptor was obtained from a female donor in good health and CMV-seronegative. CDR3 in amino acids: CASSVIPPLQGGNYGYTF. The CDR3, as DNA: TGTGCCAGCAGCGTAATTCCACCCCTACAGGGCGGTAACTATGGCTACACCTTC.